This is a list of T cell receptor beta chains from one sample in a study of T cell changes during pregnancy in multiple sclerosis. TCRdb's table, derived via immunoSEQ multiplex PCR, lists solely in-frame clones and lacks some. This repertoire shows 80,000 or so clones, over 85% found once; its top ten account for about 0.99%. The source was peripheral blood, collected in the second trimester of pregnancy. The source of these receptors is a female donor in good health, enrolled as a control in a pregnancy study. Each CDR3 is given with its conserved first and last residue. The D gene is left open where the match is weak.

d_call,j_call,v_call,cdr3_nt,cdr3_aa
TRBD1,TRBJ1-1,TRBV5-6,TGTGCCAGCAGCTTGGGCAGGGGGACTGAAGCTTTCTTT,CASSLGRGTEAFF
TRBD1,TRBJ1-1,TRBV28,TGTGCCAGCAGTGAGACAGGGGGCACTGAAGCTTTCTTT,CASSETGGTEAFF
TRBD2,TRBJ2-5,TRBV30,TGTGCCTGGACCCTAGCGGGAGGACAAGAGACCCAGTACTTC,CAWTLAGGQETQYF
TRBD2,TRBJ2-1,TRBV18,TGTGCCAGCTCACCACTCGTTAGCGGGTTAGGGGATGAGCAGTTCTTC,CASSPLVSGLGDEQFF
TRBD1,TRBJ2-7,TRBV19,TGTGCCAGTAGTATTAAAGGGACAGGCATTTGGGAGCAGTACTTC,CASSIKGTGIWEQYF
TRBD1,TRBJ1-3,TRBV5-5,TGTGCCAGCAGCTTGGACAGGGGGCATGGAAACACCATATATTTT,CASSLDRGHGNTIYF
.,TRBJ1-5,TRBV5-6,TGTGCCAGCAGCTTGGCTCAGTATAGCAATCAGCCCCAGCATTTT,CASSLAQYSNQPQHF
TRBD1,TRBJ2-3,TRBV7-8,TGTGCCAGCAGCCCCAGACAATCACAGGGGGCTGGGGGGAGGGATACGCAGTATTTT,CASSPRQSQGAGGRDTQYF
TRBD2,TRBJ2-3,TRBV6-4,TGTGCCAGCAGTCCCGGGACTAAAGATACGCAGTATTTT,CASSPGTKDTQYF
.,TRBJ2-3,TRBV30,TGTGCCTGGGGGCGACAGGTTACAGATACGCAGTATTTT,CAWGRQVTDTQYF
TRBD2,TRBJ2-7,TRBV6-5,TGTGCCAGCGCCTTAGCGGGAGTTCAGTACGAGCAGTACTTC,CASALAGVQYEQYF
TRBD1,TRBJ2-2,TRBV5-1,TGCGCCAGCAGCTTACAGGGGGCGGTCACCGGGGAGCTGTTTTTT,CASSLQGAVTGELFF
.,TRBJ1-2,TRBV7-2,TGTGCCAGCAGCTTCGGGGAGAAGTATGGCTACACCTTC,CASSFGEKYGYTF
TRBD2,TRBJ2-7,TRBV4-2,TGTGCCAGCAGCCAAGAGGTAGCGGGAGTCACCTACGAGCAGTACTTC,CASSQEVAGVTYEQYF